Listed below are T cell receptor beta chains from one sample, sequenced in a study of control samples from healthy donors and cancer patients. Some clones are missing from TCRdb's copy, which holds only in-frame ones; the method was immunoSEQ multiplex PCR. The data hold 140,000 to 150,000 clones, with 93% observed a single time. The sequenced sample was blood. The receptors stem from a man aged 18 to 30 in good health. Both conserved end residues are part of each CDR3. Fields, in order: V gene, D gene, J gene, clone size, CDR3 DNA, CDR3 protein. The D gene is left open where the match is weak. Expanded clones get a size class; other rows say once, few or many, or leave the size out.

TRBV6-5	-	TRBJ1-5	-	TGTGCCAGCAGTTACAAGGACAAGGGCGCCAATCAGCCCCAGCATTTT	CASSYKDKGANQPQHF
TRBV28	TRBD1	TRBJ2-7	-	TGTGCCAGCAACTATAAAGGAGGACAGGGGGTGAAGCAGTACTTC	CASNYKGGQGVKQYF
TRBV7-8	-	TRBJ1-2	-	TGTGCCAGCAGCCGAGATGGGGGAGACTATGGCTACACCTTC	CASSRDGGDYGYTF
TRBV11-1	-	TRBJ2-1	-	TGTGCCAGCAGCTTAGTTAGCTCCTACAATGAGCAGTTCTTC	CASSLVSSYNEQFF
TRBV28	TRBD2	TRBJ2-1	-	TGTGCCAGCAGTTCGGTTAGCGGGAGTTTGAATGAGCAGTTCTTC	CASSSVSGSLNEQFF
TRBV15	-	TRBJ2-7	-	-	CATSSTSPGLAGVEQYF
TRBV10-1	-	TRBJ2-7	-	TGCGCCAGCAGTGATCTGGGTAGTAGCGACGAGCAGTACTTC	CASSDLGSSDEQYF
TRBV6-5	-	TRBJ1-2	-	TGTGCCACGACACAAATGGGGGTTACCTATGGCTACACCTTC	CATTQMGVTYGYTF
TRBV5-4	-	TRBJ1-1	-	TGTGCCAGCAGCTTAACGTCGGCACAGATTATTATGGAGGCTTTCTTT	CASSLTSAQIIMEAFF
TRBV29-1	TRBD1	TRBJ2-7	once	TGCAGCGTAGAGGGACAGGGGTCAAACGAGCAGTACTTC	CSVEGQGSNEQYF
TRBV27	-	TRBJ2-1	-	TGTGCCAGCAGTTTATATGTGAACAATGAGCAGTTCTTC	CASSLYVNNEQFF
TRBV5-1	-	TRBJ1-4	-	TGCGCCAGCAGCTCATCCGGGCCTGTGGGTGAAAAACTGTTTTTT	CASSSSGPVGEKLFF
TRBV9	-	TRBJ2-1	few	TGTGCCAGCAGCGTAGTTGCCAGCAATGAGCAGTTCTTC	CASSVVASNEQFF
TRBV14	TRBD2	TRBJ2-4	-	TGTGCCAGCAGCCCCTCGACCGGGACTAAAAAAAACATTCAGTACTTC	CASSPSTGTKKNIQYF
TRBV1	-	TRBJ2-3	-	TGCACCAGCAGCCAAGACCCTCTAGCGGGGGAAGGAGATACGCAGTATTTT	CTSSQDPLAGEGDTQYF
TRBV4-3	TRBD2	TRBJ2-7	few	TGCGCCAGCAGCCAATCGACTAGCGGGAGAAACGAGCAGTACTTC	CASSQSTSGRNEQYF
TRBV11-2	-	TRBJ1-6	-	TGTGCTAGCAGCTATGGACCGAATTCACCCCTCCACTTT	CASSYGPNSPLHF